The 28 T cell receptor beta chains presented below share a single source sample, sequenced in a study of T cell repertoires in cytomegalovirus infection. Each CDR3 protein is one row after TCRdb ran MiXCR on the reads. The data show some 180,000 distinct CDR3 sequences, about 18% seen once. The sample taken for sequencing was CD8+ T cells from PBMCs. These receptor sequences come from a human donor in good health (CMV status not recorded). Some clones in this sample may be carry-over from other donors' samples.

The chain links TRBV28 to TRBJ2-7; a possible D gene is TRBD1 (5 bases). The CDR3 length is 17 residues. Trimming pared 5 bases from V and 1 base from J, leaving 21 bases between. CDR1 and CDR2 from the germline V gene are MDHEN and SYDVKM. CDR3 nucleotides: TGTGCCAGCAGTCCCACGCAGATCAGGGTAGCATCCTACGAGCAGTACTTC. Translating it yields CASSPTQIRVASYEQYF.

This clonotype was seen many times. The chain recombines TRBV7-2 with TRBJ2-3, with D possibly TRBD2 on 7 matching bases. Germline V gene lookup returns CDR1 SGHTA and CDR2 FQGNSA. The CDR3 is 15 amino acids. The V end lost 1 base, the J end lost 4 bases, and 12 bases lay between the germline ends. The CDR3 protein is CASSLEGGVADTQYF. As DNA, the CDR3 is TGTGCCAGCAGCTTAGAGGGGGGGGTCGCAGATACGCAGTATTTT.

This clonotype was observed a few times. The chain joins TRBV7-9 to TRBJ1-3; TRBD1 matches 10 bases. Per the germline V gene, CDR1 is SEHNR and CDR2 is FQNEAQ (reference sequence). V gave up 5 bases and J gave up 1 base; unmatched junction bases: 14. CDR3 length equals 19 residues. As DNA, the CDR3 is TGTGCCAGCAGCCCTCGGGACAGGGGCCCCAGTTCGTCTGGAAACACCATATATTTT. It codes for CASSPRDRGPSSSGNTIYF.

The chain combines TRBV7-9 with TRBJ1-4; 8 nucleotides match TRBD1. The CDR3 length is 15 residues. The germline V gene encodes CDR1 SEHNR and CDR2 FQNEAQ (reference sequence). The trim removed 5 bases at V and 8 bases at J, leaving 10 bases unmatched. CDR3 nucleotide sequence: TGTGCCAGCAGCCCTGTACAGGGGGAAAGAGAAAAACTGTTTTTT. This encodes CASSPVQGEREKLFF.

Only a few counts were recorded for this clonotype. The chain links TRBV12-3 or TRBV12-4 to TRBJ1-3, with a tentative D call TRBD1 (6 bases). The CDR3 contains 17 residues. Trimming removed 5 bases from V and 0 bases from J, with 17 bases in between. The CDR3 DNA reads TGTGCCAGCAGTACGGAAGGACAGTCAAGCTCTGGAAACACCATATATTTT. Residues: CASSTEGQSSSGNTIYF.

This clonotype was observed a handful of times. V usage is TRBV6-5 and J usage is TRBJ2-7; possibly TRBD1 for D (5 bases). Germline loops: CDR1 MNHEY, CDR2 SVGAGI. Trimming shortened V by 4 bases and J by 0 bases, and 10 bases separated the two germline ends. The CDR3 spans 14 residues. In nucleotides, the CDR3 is TGTGCCAGCAGTTGGACATCGCGCTCCTACGAGCAGTACTTC. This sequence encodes CASSWTSRSYEQYF.

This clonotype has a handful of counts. The CDR3 reads CASRTTGGETQYF. The CDR3 DNA follows: TGTGCCAGCAGGACGACAGGGGGGGAGACCCAGTACTTC. The V gene is TRBV2, the J gene TRBJ2-5; 9 positions match TRBD1. J lost 5 bases, V lost 6 bases, and 4 bases had no gene match. Germline V gene lookup returns CDR1 SNHLY and CDR2 FYNNEI. This CDR3 is built from 13 residues.

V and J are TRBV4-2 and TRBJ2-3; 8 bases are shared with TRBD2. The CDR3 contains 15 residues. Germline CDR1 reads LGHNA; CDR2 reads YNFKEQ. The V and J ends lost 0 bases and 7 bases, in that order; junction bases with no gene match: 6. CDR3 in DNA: TGTGCCAGCAGCCAAGAGTCGGCGGGGGGTCATACGCAGTATTTT. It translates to CASSQESAGGHTQYF.

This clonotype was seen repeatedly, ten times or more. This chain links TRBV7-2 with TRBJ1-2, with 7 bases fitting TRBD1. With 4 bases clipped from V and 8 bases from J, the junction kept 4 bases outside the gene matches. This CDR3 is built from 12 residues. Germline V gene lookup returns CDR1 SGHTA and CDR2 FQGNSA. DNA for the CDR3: TGTGCCAGCAGCTGGGGGACAGCCGGCTACACCTTC. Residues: CASSWGTAGYTF.

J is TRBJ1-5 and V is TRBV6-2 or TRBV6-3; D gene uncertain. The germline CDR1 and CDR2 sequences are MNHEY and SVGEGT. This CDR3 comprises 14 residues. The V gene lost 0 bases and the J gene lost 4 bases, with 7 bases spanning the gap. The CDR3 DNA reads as TGTGCCAGCAGTTACTCGCCACTGAATCAGCCCCAGCATTTT. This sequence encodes CASSYSPLNQPQHF.

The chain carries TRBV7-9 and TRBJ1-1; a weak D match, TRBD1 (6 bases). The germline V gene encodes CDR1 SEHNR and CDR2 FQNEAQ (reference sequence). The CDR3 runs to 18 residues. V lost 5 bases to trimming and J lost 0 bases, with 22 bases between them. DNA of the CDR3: TGTGCCAGCAGCCTCGTCAACAGGGATTCTATTCTGAACACTGAAGCTTTCTTT. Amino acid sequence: CASSLVNRDSILNTEAFF.

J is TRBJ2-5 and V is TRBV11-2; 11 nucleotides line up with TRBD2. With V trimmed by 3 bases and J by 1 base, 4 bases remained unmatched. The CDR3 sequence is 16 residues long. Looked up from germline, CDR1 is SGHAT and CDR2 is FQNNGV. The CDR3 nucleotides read TGTGCCAGCAGCTTCCGACTAGCGGGGACCCAAGAGACCCAGTACTTC. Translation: CASSFRLAGTQETQYF.

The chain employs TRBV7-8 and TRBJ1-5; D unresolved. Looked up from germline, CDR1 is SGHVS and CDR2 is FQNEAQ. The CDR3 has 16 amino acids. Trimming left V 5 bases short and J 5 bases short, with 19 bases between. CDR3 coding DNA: TGTGCCAGCAGCCCTCTATCGCCCCCCGGGGATCAGCCCCAGCATTTT. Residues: CASSPLSPPGDQPQHF.

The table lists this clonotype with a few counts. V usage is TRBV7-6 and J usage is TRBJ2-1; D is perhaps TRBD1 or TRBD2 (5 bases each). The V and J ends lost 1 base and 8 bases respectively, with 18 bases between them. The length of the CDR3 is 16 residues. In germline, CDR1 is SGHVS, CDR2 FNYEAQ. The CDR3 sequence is CASSLVDSPREYEQFF. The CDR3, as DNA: TGTGCCAGCAGCTTAGTCGACAGCCCAAGGGAGTATGAGCAGTTCTTC.

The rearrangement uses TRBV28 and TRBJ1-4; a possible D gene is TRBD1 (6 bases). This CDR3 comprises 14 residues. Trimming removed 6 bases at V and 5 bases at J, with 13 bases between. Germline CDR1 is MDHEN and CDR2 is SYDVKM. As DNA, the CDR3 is TGTGCCAGCAGCCTCTGGACAGAGAATGAAAAACTGTTTTTT. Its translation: CASSLWTENEKLFF.

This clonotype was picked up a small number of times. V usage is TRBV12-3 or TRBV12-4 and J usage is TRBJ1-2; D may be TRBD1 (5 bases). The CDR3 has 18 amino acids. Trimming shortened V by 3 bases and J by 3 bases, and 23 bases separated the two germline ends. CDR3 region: CASSFPNNGGRWDYGYTF. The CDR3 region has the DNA TGTGCCAGCAGTTTTCCCAATAACGGGGGACGCTGGGACTATGGCTACACCTTC.

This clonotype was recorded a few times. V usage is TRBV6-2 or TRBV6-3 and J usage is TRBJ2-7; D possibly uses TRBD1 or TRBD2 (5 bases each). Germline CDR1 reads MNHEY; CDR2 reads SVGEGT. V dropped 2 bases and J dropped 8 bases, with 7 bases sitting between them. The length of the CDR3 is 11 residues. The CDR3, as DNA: TGTGCCAGCAGTTACGGGGGAAAGCAGTACTTC. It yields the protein CASSYGGKQYF.

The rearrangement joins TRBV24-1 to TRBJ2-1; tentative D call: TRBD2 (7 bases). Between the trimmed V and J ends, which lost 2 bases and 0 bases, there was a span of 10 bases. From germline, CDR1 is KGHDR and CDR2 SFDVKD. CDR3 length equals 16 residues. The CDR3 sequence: CATSDWGGSSYNEQFF. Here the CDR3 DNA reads TGTGCCACCAGTGATTGGGGGGGCAGCTCCTACAATGAGCAGTTCTTC.

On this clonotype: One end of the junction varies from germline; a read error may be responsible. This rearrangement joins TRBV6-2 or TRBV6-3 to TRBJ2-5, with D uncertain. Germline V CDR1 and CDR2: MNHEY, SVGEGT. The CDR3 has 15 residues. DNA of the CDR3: TGTGTCAGCAGCCGAGACGGAACGCCTGGTGGGACCCAGTACTTC. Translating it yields CVSSRDGTPGGTQYF.

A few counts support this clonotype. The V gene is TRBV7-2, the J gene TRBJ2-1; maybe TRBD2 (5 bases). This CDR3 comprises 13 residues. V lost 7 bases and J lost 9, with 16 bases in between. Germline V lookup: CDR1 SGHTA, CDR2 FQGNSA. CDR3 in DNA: TGTGCCAGCAACGTTTACGGGGTCGTTGAGCAGTTCTTC. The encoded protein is CASNVYGVVEQFF.

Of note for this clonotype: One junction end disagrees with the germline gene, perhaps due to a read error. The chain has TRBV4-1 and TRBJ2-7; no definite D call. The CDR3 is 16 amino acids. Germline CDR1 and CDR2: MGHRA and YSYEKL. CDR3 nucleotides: TGCGCAAGCAGCCAAGAAAATCCGAACAGATTCTACGAGCAGTACTTC. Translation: CASSQENPNRFYEQYF.

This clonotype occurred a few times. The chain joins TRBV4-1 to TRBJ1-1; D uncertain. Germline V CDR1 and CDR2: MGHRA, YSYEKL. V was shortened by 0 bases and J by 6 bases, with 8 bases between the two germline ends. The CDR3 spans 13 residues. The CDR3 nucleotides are TGCGCCAGCAGCCAAGAAGCCGCCTCTGAAGCTTTCTTT. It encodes CASSQEAASEAFF.

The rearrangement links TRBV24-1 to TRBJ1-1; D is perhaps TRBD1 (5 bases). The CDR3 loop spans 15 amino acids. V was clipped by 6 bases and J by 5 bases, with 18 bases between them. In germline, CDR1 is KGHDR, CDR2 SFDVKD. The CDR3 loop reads CATSSTGLSRTEAFF. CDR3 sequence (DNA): TGTGCCACCAGTTCAACAGGTCTCAGTAGAACTGAAGCTTTCTTT.

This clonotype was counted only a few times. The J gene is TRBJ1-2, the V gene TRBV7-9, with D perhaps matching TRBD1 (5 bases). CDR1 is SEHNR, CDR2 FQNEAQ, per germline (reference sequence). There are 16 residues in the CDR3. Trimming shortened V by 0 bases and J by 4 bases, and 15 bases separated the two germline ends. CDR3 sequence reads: CASSLATGTDVYGYTF. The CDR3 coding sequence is TGTGCCAGCAGCTTAGCGACTGGGACGGATGTCTATGGCTACACCTTC. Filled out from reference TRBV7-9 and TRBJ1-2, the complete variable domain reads DTGVSQNPRHKITKRGQNVTFRCDPISEHNRLYWYRQTLGQGPEFLTYFQNEAQLEKSRLLSDRFSAERPKGSFSTLEIQRTEQGDSAMYLCASSLATGTDVYGYTFGSGTRLTVV.

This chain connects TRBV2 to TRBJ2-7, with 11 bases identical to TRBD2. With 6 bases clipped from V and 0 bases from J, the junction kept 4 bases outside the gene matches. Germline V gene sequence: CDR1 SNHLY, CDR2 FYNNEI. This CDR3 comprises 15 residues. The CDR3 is CASRELAGDSYEQYF. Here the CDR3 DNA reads TGTGCCAGCAGGGAACTAGCGGGGGACTCCTACGAGCAGTACTTC.

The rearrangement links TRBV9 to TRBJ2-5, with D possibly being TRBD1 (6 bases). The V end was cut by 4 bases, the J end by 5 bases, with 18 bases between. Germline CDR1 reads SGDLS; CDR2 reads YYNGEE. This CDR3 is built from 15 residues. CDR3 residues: CASSPPGTPWETQYF. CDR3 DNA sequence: TGTGCCAGCAGCCCTCCCGGGACACCCTGGGAGACCCAGTACTTC.

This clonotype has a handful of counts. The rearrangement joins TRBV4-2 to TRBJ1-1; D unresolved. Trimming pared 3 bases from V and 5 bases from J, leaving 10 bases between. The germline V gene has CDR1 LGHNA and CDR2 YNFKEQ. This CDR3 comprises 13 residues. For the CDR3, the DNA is TGTGCCAGCAGCCAGGGTACTAGGACTGAAGCTTTCTTT. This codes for CASSQGTRTEAFF.

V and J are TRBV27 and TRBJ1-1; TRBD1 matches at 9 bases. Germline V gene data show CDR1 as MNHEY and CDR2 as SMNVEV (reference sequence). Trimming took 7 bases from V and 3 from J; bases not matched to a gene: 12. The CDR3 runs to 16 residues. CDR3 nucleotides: TGTGCCAGCAAAAATACAGGGGGCGAGGGGTACACTGAAGCTTTCTTT. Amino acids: CASKNTGGEGYTEAFF.